The T cell receptor beta chain described here comes from a study of tumor-infiltrating lymphocytes in primary liver carcinoma. Production of TCR beta cDNA used 500 ng total RNA together with a constant-region primer. Libraries of TCR beta came from three nested multiplex PCR rounds with slightly modified ARM-PCR. In the first two PCR rounds, TRBV1-TRBV30 forward primers were paired with a C-beta reverse primer, and each round lasted 10 cycles. TCRdb independently ran MiXCR on the multiplex PCR reads; one entry per CDR3 protein. Here the sample spans about 60,000 distinct CDR3 sequences, 71% being singletons. This CDR3 has 13 amino acids. Regarding this clonotype: One end of the junction is discordant with germline, which a read error may explain.

DNA and RNA were both co-extracted from approximately 20-30 mg of bulk tissue that had not been sorted. V is TRBV12-3 or TRBV12-4 and J is TRBJ2-2; D might be TRBD2 (5 bases). Sequenced input: liver tumor tissue from sampling region 4. Subset specified: tumor region T4, right-lateral pole. This clonotype originated in a man between 35 and 55 years old with primary liver carcinoma and hepatitis B virus infection. CDR3 region: CASSGYFTGELFF. The CDR3 DNA is TGTGCCAGCAGCGGCTACTTCACCGGGGAGTTGTTTTTT.